The 14 T cell receptor beta chains reported below all come from one sample, sequenced in a study of blood T cell repertoires in COVID-19. This table comes from immunoSEQ multiplex PCR, and its TCRdb copy is limited to in-frame clones, with some not included. The sample contains 20,000 to 30,000 clones, around 94% of which appear only once. The specimen sequenced was peripheral blood. The source is a human donor in a cohort sampled during active COVID-19.

The count of this clone is one. The chain employs TRBV2 and TRBJ2-5, with D perhaps TRBD1 (6 bases). The V gene's germline CDR1 is SNHLY and CDR2 FYNNEI. The CDR3 runs to 12 residues. V lost 7 bases, J lost 2 bases, and 8 bases lay in between. DNA for the CDR3: TGTGCCAGCATTCAGGGGCAAGAGACCCAGTACTTC. This gives the protein CASIQGQETQYF.

The chain links TRBV7-2 to TRBJ2-3; maybe TRBD2 (6 bases). From germline, CDR1 is SGHTA and CDR2 FQGNSA. The CDR3 sequence is 15 residues long. V dropped 2 bases and J dropped 2 bases, with 11 bases sitting between them. The CDR3 reads CASSLFRGITDTQYF. The DNA of the CDR3 is TGTGCCAGCAGCTTATTCCGGGGGATCACAGATACGCAGTATTTT.

This sequence joins TRBV5-8 and TRBJ1-1, with unresolved D. The germline V gene has CDR1 SGHTS and CDR2 YDEGEE. Between the trimmed V and J ends, which lost 0 bases and 8 bases, there was a span of 5 bases. This CDR3 spans 11 amino acids. The CDR3 DNA sequence: TGTGCCAGCAGCTTGGTGGCAGAAGCTTTCTTT. This gives the protein CASSLVAEAFF.

This rearrangement joins TRBV7-6 to TRBJ1-1; no reliable D call. Germline V lookup: CDR1 SGHVS, CDR2 FNYEAQ. The CDR3 totals 13 residues. Trimming took off 1 base at V and 5 bases at J, with 8 bases between the two ends. This chain's CDR3 is CASSLEAGTEAFF. CDR3 sequence (DNA): TGTGCCAGCAGCTTAGAAGCAGGTACTGAAGCTTTCTTT.

The chain has TRBV6-6 and TRBJ2-7, with a weak D call TRBD1 (6 bases). This CDR3 region has 14 residues. Per the germline V gene, CDR1 is MNHNY and CDR2 is SVGAGI (reference sequence). V lost 7 bases to trimming and J lost 2 bases, with 15 bases between them. CDR3 in amino acids: CASTFKGETYEQYF. Here the CDR3 DNA reads TGTGCCAGCACCTTTAAGGGGGAGACCTACGAGCAGTACTTC.

The chain joins TRBV7-3 to TRBJ2-3, with D possibly TRBD2 on 6 matching bases. Germline V gives CDR1 SGHTA, CDR2 FQGTGA. CDR3 size: 14 residues. V lost 3 bases and J 2 bases, leaving 9 bases between the germline ends. The CDR3 sequence is CASSFSGTTDTQYF. In nucleotides, the CDR3 is TGTGCCAGCAGCTTTAGCGGAACCACAGATACGCAGTATTTT.

The rearrangement uses TRBV9 and TRBJ2-1; 8 positions match TRBD1. Per the germline V gene, CDR1 is SGDLS and CDR2 is YYNGEE. The CDR3 sequence is 18 residues long. With V trimmed by 4 bases and J by 3 bases, 15 bases remained unmatched. Here the CDR3 reads CASSPRQGQVSFYNEQFF. The CDR3 coding sequence is TGTGCCAGCAGCCCCAGACAGGGACAGGTTTCCTTCTACAATGAGCAGTTCTTC.

This chain links TRBV3-1 (or the pseudogene TRBV3-2) with TRBJ2-1; the D gene is possibly TRBD2 (6 bases). CDR1 is LGHDT and CDR2 is YNNKEL in the germline V gene (reference sequence). CDR3 length: 13 amino acids. V was cut by 4 bases and J by 5 bases, with 9 bases left in between. CDR3 residues: CASSRTKDNEQFF. The CDR3 DNA reads TGTGCCAGCAGCCGGACTAAAGACAATGAGCAGTTCTTC.

The chain combines TRBV9 with TRBJ2-2; a possible D gene is TRBD1 (5 bases). V was shortened by 2 bases and J by 4 bases, with 15 bases between the two germline ends. The V gene's germline CDR1 is SGDLS and CDR2 YYNGEE. The CDR3 length is 16 residues. CDR3 DNA: TGTGCCAGCAGCGTTTCAGGGCGCCTGGGCACCGGGGAGCTGTTTTTT. It encodes CASSVSGRLGTGELFF. The whole variable domain, remainder taken from reference TRBV9 and TRBJ2-2, is DSGVTQTPKHLITATGQRVTLRCSPRSGDLSVYWYQQSLDQGLQFLIQYYNGEERAKGNILERFSAQQFPDLHSELNLSSLELGDSALYFCASSVSGRLGTGELFFGEGSRLTVL.

This clone was detected once. The V gene is TRBV28, the J gene TRBJ1-5; tentatively, D is TRBD1 (6 bases). This CDR3 contains 16 residues. The germline V gene encodes CDR1 MDHEN and CDR2 SYDVKM. Trimming took off 5 bases at V and 0 bases at J, with 14 bases between the two ends. The CDR3 spells CASSENRVSSNQPQHF. CDR3 in DNA: TGTGCCAGCAGTGAAAACAGGGTTAGTAGCAATCAGCCCCAGCATTTT.

This clone was observed once. V is TRBV2 and J is TRBJ1-5, with TRBD1 matching over 9 bases. Trimming cost V 6 bases and J 2 bases; bases outside gene matches: 5. CDR1 and CDR2 (germline): SNHLY, FYNNEI. CDR3 length equals 15 residues. The CDR3 DNA follows: TGTGCCAGCAGCCTGGACAGGGGAGGCAATCAGCCCCAGCATTTT. Translation: CASSLDRGGNQPQHF.

The CDR3 DNA is TGTGCCACCAGTGTTGCGGGGTCCAGCAATCAGCCCCAGCATTTT. Translation gives CATSVAGSSNQPQHF. This chain joins TRBV24-1 and TRBJ1-5, with D uncertain. Germline CDR1 KGHDR, CDR2 SFDVKD. The CDR3 totals 15 residues. V dropped 5 bases and J dropped 1 base, with 11 bases sitting between them.

The genes are TRBV2 and TRBJ2-7; 7 nucleotides agree with TRBD2. CDR3 length: 14 residues. The V segment lost 4 bases and the J segment 6 bases; nucleotides outside the gene matches: 9. The V gene's germline CDR1 is SNHLY and CDR2 FYNNEI. In DNA form, the CDR3 reads TGTGCCAGCAGTGTAAGGGGAGGGCCGTTCGAGCAGTACTTC. This sequence encodes CASSVRGGPFEQYF.

A single count supports this clone. The chain joins TRBV28 to TRBJ2-5, with D possibly TRBD1 on 6 matching bases. CDR1 and CDR2 (germline): MDHEN, SYDVKM. V lost 2 bases and J lost 5, with 12 bases in between. This CDR3 comprises 14 residues. The CDR3 here is CASSLTLDRETQYF. CDR3 coding DNA: TGTGCCAGCAGTTTAACCCTCGACAGGGAGACCCAGTACTTC.